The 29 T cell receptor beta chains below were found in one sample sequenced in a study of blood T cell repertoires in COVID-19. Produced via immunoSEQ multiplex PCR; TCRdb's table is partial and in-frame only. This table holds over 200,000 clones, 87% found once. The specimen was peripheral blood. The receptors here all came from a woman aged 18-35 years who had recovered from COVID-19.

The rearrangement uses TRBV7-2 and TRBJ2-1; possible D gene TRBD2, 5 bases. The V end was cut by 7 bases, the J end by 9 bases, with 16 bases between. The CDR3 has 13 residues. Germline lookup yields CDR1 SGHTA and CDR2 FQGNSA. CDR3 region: CASTPRVGREQFF. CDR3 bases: TGTGCCAGCACCCCGCGGGTAGGCCGTGAGCAGTTCTTC.

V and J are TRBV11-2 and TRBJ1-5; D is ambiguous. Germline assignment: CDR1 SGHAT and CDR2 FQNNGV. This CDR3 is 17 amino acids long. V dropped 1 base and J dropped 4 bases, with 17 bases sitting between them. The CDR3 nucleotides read TGTGCCAGCAGCTTAGGGGCCGGGAGCGTGCTGAATCAGCCCCAGCATTTT. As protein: CASSLGAGSVLNQPQHF.

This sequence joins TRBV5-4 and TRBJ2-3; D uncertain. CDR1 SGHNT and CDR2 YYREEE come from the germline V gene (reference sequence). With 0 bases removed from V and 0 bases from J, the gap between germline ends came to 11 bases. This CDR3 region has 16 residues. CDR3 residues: CASSLAYLTSTDTQYF. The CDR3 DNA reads TGTGCCAGCAGCTTGGCGTACCTAACTAGCACAGATACGCAGTATTTT. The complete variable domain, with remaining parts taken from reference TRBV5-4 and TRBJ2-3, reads ETGVTQSPTHLIKTRGQQVTLRCSSQSGHNTVSWYQQALGQGPQFIFQYYREEENGRGNFPPRFSGLQFPNYSSELNVNALELDDSALYLCASSLAYLTSTDTQYFGPGTRLTVL.

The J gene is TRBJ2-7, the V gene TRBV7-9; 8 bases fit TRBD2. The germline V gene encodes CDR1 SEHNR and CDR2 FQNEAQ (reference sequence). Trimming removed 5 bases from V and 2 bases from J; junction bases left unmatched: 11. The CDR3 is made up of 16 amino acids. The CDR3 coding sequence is TGTGCCAGCAGCGCCCAACAGCGGGAGCCTGCCTACGAGCAGTACTTC. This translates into CASSAQQREPAYEQYF.

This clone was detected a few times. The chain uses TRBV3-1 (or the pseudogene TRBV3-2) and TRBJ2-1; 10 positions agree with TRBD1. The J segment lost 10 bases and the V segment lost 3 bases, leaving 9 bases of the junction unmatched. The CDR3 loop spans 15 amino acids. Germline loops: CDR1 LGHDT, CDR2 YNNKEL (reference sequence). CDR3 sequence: CASSHWTGGLGEQFF. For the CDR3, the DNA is TGTGCCAGCAGCCACTGGACAGGGGGTCTCGGAGAGCAGTTCTTC.

CDR3 nucleotide sequence: TGCGCCAGCAGCTCCGGGACAGTCTCGGAAAAACTGTTTTTT. Translated: CASSSGTVSEKLFF. The genes are TRBV5-1 and TRBJ1-4; the match to TRBD1 covers 7 bases. V was clipped by 3 bases and J by 8 bases; unmatched bases: 7. Germline V gene lookup returns CDR1 SGHRS and CDR2 YFSETQ. There are 14 residues in the CDR3.

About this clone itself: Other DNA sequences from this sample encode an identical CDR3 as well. The CDR3 DNA is TGTGCCAGCAGTTTGGGGGGAATCCAGCCCCAGCATTTT. Encoded protein: CASSLGGIQPQHF. This chain uses TRBV27 with TRBJ1-5; perhaps TRBD1 as D (5 bases). Looked up from germline, CDR1 is MNHEY and CDR2 is SMNVEV (reference sequence). V was clipped by 3 bases and J by 7 bases, with 10 bases between them. The CDR3 covers 13 residues.

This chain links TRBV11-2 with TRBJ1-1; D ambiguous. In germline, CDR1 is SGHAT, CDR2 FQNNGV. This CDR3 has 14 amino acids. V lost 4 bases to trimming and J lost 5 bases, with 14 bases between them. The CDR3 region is CASSSRRGGTEAFF. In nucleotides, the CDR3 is TGTGCCAGCAGCTCCCGGCGAGGCGGGACTGAAGCTTTCTTT.

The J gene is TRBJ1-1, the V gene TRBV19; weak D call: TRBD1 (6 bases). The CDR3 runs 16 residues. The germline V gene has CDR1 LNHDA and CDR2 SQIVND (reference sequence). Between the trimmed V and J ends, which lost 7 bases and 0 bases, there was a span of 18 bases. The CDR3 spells CASKTTPGAMNTEAFF. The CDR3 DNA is TGTGCCAGTAAAACAACCCCAGGGGCTATGAACACTGAAGCTTTCTTT.

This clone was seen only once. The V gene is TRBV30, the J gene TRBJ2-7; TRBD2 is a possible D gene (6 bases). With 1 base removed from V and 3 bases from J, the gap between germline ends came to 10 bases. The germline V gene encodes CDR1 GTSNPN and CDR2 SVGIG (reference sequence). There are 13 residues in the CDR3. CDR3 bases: TGTGCCTGGAGTGATACTAGCAGCTACGAGCAGTACTTC. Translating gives CAWSDTSSYEQYF. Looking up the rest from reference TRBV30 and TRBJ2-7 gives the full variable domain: SQTIHQWPATLVQPVGSPLSLECTVEGTSNPNLYWYRQAAGRGLQLLFYSVGIGQISSEVPQNLSASRPQDRQFILSSKKLLLSDSGFYLCAWSDTSSYEQYFGPGTRLTVT.

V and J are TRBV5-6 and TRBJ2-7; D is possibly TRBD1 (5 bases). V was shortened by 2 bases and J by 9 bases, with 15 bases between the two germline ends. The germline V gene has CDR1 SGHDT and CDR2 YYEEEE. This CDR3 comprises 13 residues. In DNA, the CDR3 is TGTGCCAGCAGCTTTGGACATAATCGAGGGCAGTACTTC. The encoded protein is CASSFGHNRGQYF.

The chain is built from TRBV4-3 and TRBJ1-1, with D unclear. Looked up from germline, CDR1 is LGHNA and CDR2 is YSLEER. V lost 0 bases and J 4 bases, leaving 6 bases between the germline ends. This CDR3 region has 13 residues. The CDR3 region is CASSQDTLTEAFF. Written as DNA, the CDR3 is TGCGCCAGCAGCCAAGATACTCTCACTGAAGCTTTCTTT.

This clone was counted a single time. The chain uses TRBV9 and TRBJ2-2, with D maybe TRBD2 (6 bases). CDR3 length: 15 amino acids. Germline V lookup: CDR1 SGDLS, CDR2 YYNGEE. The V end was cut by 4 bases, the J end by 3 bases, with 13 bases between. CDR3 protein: CASSPRAGHTGELFF. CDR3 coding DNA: TGTGCCAGCAGCCCCAGGGCGGGGCACACCGGGGAGCTGTTTTTT. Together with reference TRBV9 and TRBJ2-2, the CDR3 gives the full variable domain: DSGVTQTPKHLITATGQRVTLRCSPRSGDLSVYWYQQSLDQGLQFLIQYYNGEERAKGNILERFSAQQFPDLHSELNLSSLELGDSALYFCASSPRAGHTGELFFGEGSRLTVL.

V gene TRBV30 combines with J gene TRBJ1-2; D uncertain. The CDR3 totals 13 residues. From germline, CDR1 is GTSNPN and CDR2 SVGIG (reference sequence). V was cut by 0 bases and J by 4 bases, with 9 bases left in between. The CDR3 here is CAWSVERFYGYTF. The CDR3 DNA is TGTGCCTGGAGTGTAGAACGGTTCTATGGCTACACCTTC.

The CDR3 nucleotides are TGTGCCAGTAGTATCTGGGACAGAACCTACGAGCAGTACTTC. Protein product: CASSIWDRTYEQYF. The chain links TRBV19 to TRBJ2-7; 7 bases are shared with TRBD1. The V gene end was trimmed by 3 bases and the J gene end by 2 bases; junction bases not matched to a gene: 4. In germline, CDR1 is LNHDA, CDR2 SQIVND (reference sequence). The CDR3 extends over 14 amino acids.

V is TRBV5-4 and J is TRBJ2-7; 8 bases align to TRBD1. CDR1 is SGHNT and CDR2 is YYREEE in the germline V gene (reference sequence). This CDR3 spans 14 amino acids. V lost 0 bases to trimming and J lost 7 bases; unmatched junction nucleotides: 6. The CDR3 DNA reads TGTGCCAGCAGCTTGGGGGGACAGGTATGGGAGCAGTACTTC. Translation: CASSLGGQVWEQYF.

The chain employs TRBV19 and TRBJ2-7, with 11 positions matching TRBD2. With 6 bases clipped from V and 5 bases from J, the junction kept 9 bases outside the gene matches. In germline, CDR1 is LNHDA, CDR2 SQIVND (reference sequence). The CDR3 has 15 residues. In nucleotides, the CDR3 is TGTGCCAGTAGACACCTACTAGCGGGAGAGAACGAGCAGTACTTC. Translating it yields CASRHLLAGENEQYF.

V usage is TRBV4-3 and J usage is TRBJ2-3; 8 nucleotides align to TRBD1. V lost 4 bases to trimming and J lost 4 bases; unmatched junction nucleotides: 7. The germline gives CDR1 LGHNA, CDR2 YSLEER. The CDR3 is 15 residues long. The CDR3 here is CASSPWTGISDTQYF. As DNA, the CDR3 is TGCGCCAGCAGCCCGTGGACAGGGATCTCAGATACGCAGTATTTT.

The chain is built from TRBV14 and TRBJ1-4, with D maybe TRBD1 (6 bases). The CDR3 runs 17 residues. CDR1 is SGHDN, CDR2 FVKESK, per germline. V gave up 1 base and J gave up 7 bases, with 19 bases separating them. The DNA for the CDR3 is TGTGCCAGCAGCCAAGGGGGAAATGGACAGCCGATTGAAAAACTGTTTTTT. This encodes CASSQGGNGQPIEKLFF.

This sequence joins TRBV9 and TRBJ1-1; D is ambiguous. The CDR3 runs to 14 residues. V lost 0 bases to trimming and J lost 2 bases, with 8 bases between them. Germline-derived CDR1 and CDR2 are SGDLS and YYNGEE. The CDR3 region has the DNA TGTGCCAGCAGCGTAGGGCGGTTTAACACTGAAGCTTTCTTT. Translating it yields CASSVGRFNTEAFF.

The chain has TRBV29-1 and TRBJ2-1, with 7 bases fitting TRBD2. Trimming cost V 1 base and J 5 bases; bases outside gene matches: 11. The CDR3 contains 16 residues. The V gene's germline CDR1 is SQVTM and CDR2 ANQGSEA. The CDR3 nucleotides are TGCAGCGTTGAAGTGGTAGGGGACTATTATAACAATGAGCAGTTCTTC. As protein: CSVEVVGDYYNNEQFF.

CDR3 in amino acids: CASSLTSGTGTEQYF. The CDR3 coding sequence is TGTGCCAGCAGCTTGACTAGCGGGACTGGGACCGAGCAGTACTTC. The chain combines TRBV7-6 with TRBJ2-7; 11 bases align to TRBD2. Germline values: CDR1 SGHVS, CDR2 FNYEAQ. V gave up 3 bases and J gave up 6 bases; unmatched junction bases: 7. This CDR3 comprises 15 residues.

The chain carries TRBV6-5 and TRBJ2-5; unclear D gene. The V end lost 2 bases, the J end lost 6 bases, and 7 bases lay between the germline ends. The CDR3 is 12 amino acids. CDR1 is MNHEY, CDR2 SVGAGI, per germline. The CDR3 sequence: CASSYARKTQYF. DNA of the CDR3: TGTGCCAGCAGTTACGCCAGAAAGACCCAGTACTTC.

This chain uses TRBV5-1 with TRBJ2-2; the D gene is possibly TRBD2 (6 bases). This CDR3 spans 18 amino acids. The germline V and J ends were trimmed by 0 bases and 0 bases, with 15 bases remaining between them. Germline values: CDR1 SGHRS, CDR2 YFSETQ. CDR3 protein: CASSLAERGGTNTGELFF. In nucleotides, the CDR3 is TGCGCCAGCAGCTTGGCCGAGAGGGGAGGAACGAACACCGGGGAGCTGTTTTTT. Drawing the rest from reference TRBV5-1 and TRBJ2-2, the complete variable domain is KAGVTQTPRYLIKTRGQQVTLSCSPISGHRSVSWYQQTPGQGLQFLFEYFSETQRNKGNFPGRFSGRQFSNSRSEMNVSTLELGDSALYLCASSLAERGGTNTGELFFGEGSRLTVL.

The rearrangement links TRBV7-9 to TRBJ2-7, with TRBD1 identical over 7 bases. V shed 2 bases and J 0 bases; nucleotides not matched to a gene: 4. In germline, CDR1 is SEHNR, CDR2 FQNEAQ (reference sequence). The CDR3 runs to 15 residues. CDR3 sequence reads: CASSLKGAASYEQYF. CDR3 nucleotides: TGTGCCAGCAGCTTAAAGGGGGCGGCCTCCTACGAGCAGTACTTC.

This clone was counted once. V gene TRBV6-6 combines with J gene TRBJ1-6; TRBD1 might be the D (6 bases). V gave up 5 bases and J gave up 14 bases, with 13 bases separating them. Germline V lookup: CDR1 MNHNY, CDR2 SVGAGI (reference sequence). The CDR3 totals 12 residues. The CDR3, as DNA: TGTGCCAGCAGTGCGGACAGTATAGCCCTCCACTTT. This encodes CASSADSIALHF.

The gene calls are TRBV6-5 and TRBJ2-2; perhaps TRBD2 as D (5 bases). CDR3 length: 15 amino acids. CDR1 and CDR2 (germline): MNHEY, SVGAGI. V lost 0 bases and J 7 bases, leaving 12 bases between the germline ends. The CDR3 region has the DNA TGTGCCAGCAGTTACTCGTTCGGGGTGGGCGGGGAGCTGTTTTTT. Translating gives CASSYSFGVGGELFF.

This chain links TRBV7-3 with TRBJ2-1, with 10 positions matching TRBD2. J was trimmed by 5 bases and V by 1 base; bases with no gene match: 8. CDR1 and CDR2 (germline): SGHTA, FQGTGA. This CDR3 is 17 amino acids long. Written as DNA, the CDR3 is TGTGCCAGCAGCTTAATCGCGACTAGCGGGTTTAACAATGAGCAGTTCTTC. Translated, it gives CASSLIATSGFNNEQFF.

The CDR3 loop reads CASRGTGETQYF. As DNA, the CDR3 is TGTGCCAGCAGGGGGACAGGGGAGACCCAGTACTTC. V is TRBV2 and J is TRBJ2-5; 9 bases are shared with TRBD1. The length of the CDR3 is 12 residues. Germline V gene lookup returns CDR1 SNHLY and CDR2 FYNNEI. The ends lost 6 bases at V and 5 bases at J; junction bases unmatched: 1.